A selection of T cell receptor beta chains follows, all from one sample in a study of identical twins. TCRdb processed the 5' RACE reads anew with MiXCR; each CDR3 protein has one entry. Of about 240,000 distinct CDR3 sequences in the sample, roughly 13% were seen once. The sample was also linked to a second study, of yellow fever vaccine responses in identical twins.

Specimen: memory (CD45RO+) T cells sorted from blood. Source of these receptors: a woman aged 18 to 35 in good health. Each CDR3 is given with its conserved first and last residue. The order of the fields is J gene, V gene, D gene, clone size, CDR3 protein, CDR3 DNA. The D gene is left open where the match is weak. Some rows have no size entry. The others give once, few or many, or a class for an expanded clone.

>TRBJ2-7|TRBV6-2/TRBV6-3|.|.
CASSGEWDLVF
TGTGCCAGCAGTGGGGAATGGGACCTCGTCTTC
>TRBJ2-3|TRBV5-1|TRBD2|.
CASSHRTSGGPDTQYF
TGCGCCAGCAGCCACCGGACTAGCGGGGGGCCAGATACGCAGTATTTT
>TRBJ2-2|TRBV5-1|.|.
CASRVGTITGELFF
TGCGCCAGCAGGGTCGGGACAATCACCGGGGAGCTGTTTTTT
>TRBJ2-1|TRBV27|TRBD2|many
CASSLSSGSNEQFF
TGTGCCAGCAGTTTATCTAGCGGGAGCAATGAGCAGTTCTTC
>TRBJ2-7|TRBV2|TRBD2|few
CASSARLAGGPEQYF
TGTGCCAGCAGTGCTCGACTAGCGGGAGGGCCAGAGCAGTACTTC
>TRBJ1-1|TRBV24-1|TRBD1|.
CATRRGRGREGTEAFF
TGTGCCACCAGGCGGGGCAGGGGGCGCGAAGGTACTGAAGCTTTCTTT
>TRBJ1-2|TRBV9|TRBD1|few
CASSVGDRAGYTF
TGTGCCAGCAGCGTAGGGGACAGGGCTGGCTACACCTTC
>TRBJ2-7|TRBV7-6|TRBD1|.
CASSSYDTTGDYEQYF
TGTGCCAGCAGCTCATACGACACGACAGGGGACTACGAGCAGTACTTC
>TRBJ1-6|TRBV27|.|few
CATGVLSSYNSPLHF
TGTGCCACAGGAGTCCTGAGCTCCTATAATTCACCCCTCCACTTT
>TRBJ2-3|TRBV7-7|.|.
CASSLAGGYNSDTQYF
TGTGCTAGCAGCTTAGCTGGCGGTTATAACTCAGATACGCAGTATTTT
>TRBJ2-1|TRBV9|TRBD2|.
CASSVEVLAGGYNEQFF
TGTGCCAGCAGCGTAGAAGTACTAGCGGGGGGGTACAATGAGCAGTTCTTC
>TRBJ2-1|TRBV4-1|TRBD1|.
CASSHRQGALDEQFF
TGCGCCAGCAGCCATAGACAGGGGGCTTTGGATGAGCAGTTCTTC
>TRBJ1-5|TRBV2|.|.
CASSERSFTVGNQPQHF
TGTGCCAGCAGTGAAAGGTCGTTTACAGTGGGAAATCAGCCCCAGCATTTT
>TRBJ1-6|TRBV28|.|once
CASSFLGGDSPLHF
TGTGCCAGCAGTTTTCTTGGGGGGGATTCACCCCTCCACTTT
>TRBJ2-6|TRBV5-1|.|few
CASSPDGVMGSGANVLTF
TGCGCCAGCAGCCCAGATGGGGTGATGGGGTCTGGGGCCAACGTCCTGACTTTC
>TRBJ2-7|TRBV28|.|.
CASSLLGGDSYEQYF
TGTGCCAGCAGTTTACTTGGGGGCGATTCCTACGAGCAGTACTTC
>TRBJ2-7|TRBV7-2|TRBD2|.
CASSLKSGSPNEQYF
TGTGCCAGCAGCTTGAAAAGCGGGAGTCCCAACGAGCAGTACTTC
>TRBJ2-3|TRBV30|.|.
CATRDTDTQYF
TGTGCCACACGAGACACAGATACGCAGTATTTT
>TRBJ1-5|TRBV6-4|.|few
CASSDNNGPQHF
TGTGCCAGCAGTGACAACAACGGGCCCCAGCATTTT
>TRBJ2-3|TRBV28|.|few
CASRLGGSTDTQYF
TGTGCCAGCAGGCTGGGGGGTAGCACAGATACGCAGTATTTT
>TRBJ2-7|TRBV4-2|TRBD2|many
CASSQGAAGESYEQYF
TGTGCCAGCAGCCAAGGTGCAGCGGGAGAGTCCTACGAGCAGTACTTC
>TRBJ1-3|TRBV7-9|.|.
CASSPPAAGRSGNTIYF
TGTGCCAGCAGCCCCCCGGCGGCAGGGAGATCTGGAAACACCATATATTTT
>TRBJ1-1|TRBV7-2|.|few
CASSWDILNTEAFF
TGTGCCAGCAGCTGGGACATTCTGAACACTGAAGCTTTCTTT
>TRBJ2-3|TRBV4-2|TRBD1|many
CASSQAQGAADTQYF
TGTGCCAGCAGCCAAGCTCAGGGGGCCGCAGATACGCAGTATTTT
>TRBJ2-7|TRBV7-6|.|.
CASSPLASYEQYF
TGTGCCAGCAGCCCACTAGCCTCCTACGAGCAGTACTTC
>TRBJ1-5|TRBV6-2/TRBV6-3|.|few
CASSITSEGLDQPQHF
TGTGCCAGCAGTATTACCTCGGAGGGACTCGATCAGCCCCAGCATTTT
>TRBJ2-1|TRBV7-3|.|few
CASSLRTGNNEQFF
TGTGCCAGCAGCTTAAGAACGGGAAACAATGAGCAGTTCTTC
>TRBJ2-3|TRBV2|TRBD2|.
CASSSSGGARWDTQYF
TGTGCCAGCAGTTCTAGCGGGGGGGCTAGGTGGGATACGCAGTATTTT
>TRBJ2-1|TRBV12-5|TRBD2|.
CASASSREGNEQFF
TGTGCTAGTGCTTCCTCTAGGGAGGGAAATGAGCAGTTCTTC
>TRBJ2-2|TRBV4-1|TRBD2|.
CASSQELAGGVWELFF
TGCGCCAGCAGCCAAGAGTTAGCGGGAGGGGTCTGGGAGCTGTTTTTT
>TRBJ2-7|TRBV9|.|few
CARARGRSSYEQYF
TGTGCCCGAGCACGGGGCCGTAGCTCCTACGAGCAGTACTTC
>TRBJ2-3|TRBV5-6|.|many
CASSLGVGTDTQYF
TGTGCCAGCAGCTTGGGCGTGGGGACAGATACGCAGTATTTT
>TRBJ2-7|TRBV11-1|TRBD1|many
CASSRGQGYEQYF
TGTGCCAGCAGTCGAGGACAGGGGTACGAGCAGTACTTC
>TRBJ2-1|TRBV5-1|.|many
CASSQQGGSYNEQFF
TGCGCCAGCAGCCAACAAGGGGGATCCTACAATGAGCAGTTCTTC
>TRBJ2-2|TRBV7-2|TRBD2|.
CASSFQPSSAGSTWVSTGELFF
TGTGCCAGCAGCTTCCAACCCTCCTCAGCGGGGTCTACGTGGGTGTCCACCGGGGAGCTGTTTTTT
>TRBJ2-2|TRBV18|TRBD1|.
CASSPRDDRGTGELFF
TGTGCCAGCTCACCACGTGATGACAGGGGGACCGGGGAGCTGTTTTTT
>TRBJ2-5|TRBV5-1|TRBD1|.
CASSQMGQSQETQYF
TGCGCCAGCAGCCAGATGGGACAGTCGCAAGAGACCCAGTACTTC
>TRBJ2-2|TRBV2|TRBD2|many
CASSGRANTGELFF
TGTGCCAGCTCGGGGAGGGCGAACACCGGGGAGCTGTTTTTT
>TRBJ2-1|TRBV7-2|TRBD2|.
CASSLGTSGRANEQFF
TGTGCCAGCAGCTTAGGGACTAGCGGGAGGGCCAATGAGCAGTTCTTC
>TRBJ2-5|TRBV12-3/TRBV12-4|.|few
CASSFSRGETQYF
TGTGCCAGCAGTTTCTCCAGGGGAGAGACCCAGTACTTC
>TRBJ2-2|TRBV25-1|.|few
CASSGDRRNTGELFF
TGTGCCAGCAGTGGAGACAGGAGGAACACCGGGGAGCTGTTTTTT
>TRBJ2-1|TRBV28|TRBD2|few
CASGLAGVAYNEQFF
TGTGCCAGTGGACTAGCGGGAGTCGCCTACAATGAGCAGTTCTTC
>TRBJ1-1|TRBV5-1|TRBD1|few
CASSGGQLYTEAFF
TGCGCCAGCAGCGGGGGACAGCTCTACACTGAAGCTTTCTTT
>TRBJ2-7|TRBV6-2/TRBV6-3|.|.
CASWGGAFIEQYF
TGTGCCAGCTGGGGGGGGGCCTTCATCGAGCAGTACTTC
>TRBJ2-7|TRBV12-3/TRBV12-4|TRBD1|.
CASSHNPGTATYEQYF
TGTGCCAGCAGTCATAACCCGGGGACAGCGACCTACGAGCAGTACTTC
>TRBJ2-5|TRBV29-1|.|.
CSVGGEETQYF
TGCAGCGTTGGGGGGGAAGAGACCCAGTACTTC
>TRBJ2-1|TRBV12-3/TRBV12-4|TRBD1|.
CASSLETHRGNEQFF
TGTGCCAGCAGTTTAGAGACCCACAGGGGGAATGAGCAGTTCTTC
>TRBJ2-3|TRBV29-1|.|.
CSVLQLTTDTQYF
TGCAGCGTCCTACAGCTTACCACAGATACGCAGTATTTT
>TRBJ2-4|TRBV10-2|.|many
CASSEKSASAKNIQYF
TGCGCCAGCAGTGAGAAGTCAGCTTCTGCCAAAAACATTCAGTACTTC
>TRBJ2-1|TRBV20-1|TRBD1|few
CSARDPWGQGGNEQFF
TGCAGTGCTAGAGACCCGTGGGGACAGGGAGGTAATGAGCAGTTCTTC
>TRBJ2-7|TRBV19|.|.
CASSTVFAYEQYF
TGTGCCAGTAGCACGGTTTTTGCCTACGAGCAGTACTTC
>TRBJ1-1|TRBV6-1|.|few
CASSNSRGPRGEAFF
TGTGCCAGCAGTAATTCTCGGGGGCCGCGGGGTGAAGCTTTCTTT
>TRBJ2-7|TRBV15|TRBD2|few
CATSRDLAGGGGEQYF
TGTGCCACCAGCAGAGATCTAGCGGGAGGAGGGGGCGAGCAGTACTTC
>TRBJ2-1|TRBV3-1|TRBD2|few
CASSQSGIGEQFF
TGTGCCAGCAGCCAGAGCGGGATTGGTGAGCAGTTCTTC